The sequence of this TCR beta chain was determined in a study of cytomegalovirus exposure and HLA in healthy donors. As concerns this clone: Its antigen is still unknown.

The donors belonged to the approximately 120-subject validation cohort, separate from the approximately 700-subject first cohort. Regarding the study as a whole: According to the study, 160 or so TCR beta chains were cytomegalovirus-associated. Cytomegalovirus status was reportedly diagnosed by the classifier with high specificity and sensitivity. Rare TCR sequences dominated, though some public TCRs recurred in many donors.

Using immunoSEQ multiplex PCR, the repertoire was profiled, and TCRdb retains in-frame clones only, with some absent. The data show around 140,000 clones, around 87% seen once. Per germline, CDR1 SGHNT and CDR2 YYREEE (reference sequence). The CDR3 length is 15 residues. Trimming took 6 bases from V and 6 from J; bases not matched to a gene: 6. The chain has TRBV5-4 and TRBJ2-2; TRBD2 agrees at 12 bases. The specimen sequenced was PBMCs. This sequence originates from a man in his late teens or twenties in good health and CMV-seropositive. As DNA, the CDR3 is TGTGCCAGCAAGACCGGGACTAGCGGGCCCGGGGAGCTGTTTTTT. Translating it yields CASKTGTSGPGELFF.